This T cell receptor (beta chain) was profiled in a study of CD8 T cells in ankylosing spondylitis. The CDR3 is 15 residues long. J gave up 5 bases and V 7 bases, and 8 bases lay outside the gene matches. Germline CDR1 and CDR2: SQVTM and ANQGSEA. TCRdb re-called the 5' RACE reads through MiXCR, storing one row per CDR3 protein. The table lists approximately 300,000 distinct CDR3 sequences, around 21% of them singletons. Study conclusions and caveats: Within ankylosing spondylitis blood, a TCR beta motif made up of roughly eight highly homologous variants appeared to be characteristic. Disease-linked clones had a CD8+ phenotype and relatively low frequency in peripheral blood.

With regard to this clonotype: Its antigen is undetermined.

Sequenced: blood, either unsorted or a sorted T cell fraction (not recorded which). This receptor was obtained from a female donor with ankylosing spondylitis or in good health (not recorded which). The V gene is TRBV29-1, the J gene TRBJ2-2, with 12 bases identical to TRBD2. The CDR3 here is CSASGRVRGTGELFF. The CDR3, as DNA: TGCAGCGCTAGCGGGAGGGTGAGGGGAACCGGGGAGCTGTTTTTT.